The next 23 T cell receptor beta chains were all read from a single sample in a study of cytomegalovirus exposure and HLA in healthy donors. The PCR was carried out with 60 Vbeta primers and 13 Jbeta primers. The repertoire was sequenced with immunoSEQ multiplex PCR; TCRdb's copy has only in-frame clones and lacks some. This sample has tens of thousands of clones, with 80% found just once. Sequenced sample: PBMCs. These receptors all come from a male donor in good health and CMV-seronegative.

This chain links TRBV25-1 with TRBJ1-1; D is perhaps TRBD1 (6 bases). Germline loops: CDR1 MGHDK, CDR2 SYGVNS. The CDR3 spans 15 residues. V gave up 2 bases and J gave up 3 bases, with 13 bases separating them. The CDR3: CASSEAGRGDTEAFF. DNA of the CDR3: TGTGCCAGCAGTGAAGCAGGCAGGGGAGACACTGAAGCTTTCTTT.

The chain carries TRBV6-5 and TRBJ1-1; 7 bases line up with TRBD1. J gave up 10 bases and V 0 bases, and 8 bases lay outside the gene matches. This CDR3 region has 14 residues. In germline, CDR1 is MNHEY, CDR2 SVGAGI. The CDR3 region has the DNA TGTGCCAGCAGTTACTCACTGGACAGGCTGGTAGCTTTCTTT. Amino acids: CASSYSLDRLVAFF.

The CDR3 sequence: CASSLDYLAPMRYEQYF. DNA for the CDR3: TGTGCCAGCAGCTTGGACTATCTAGCGCCTATGCGATACGAGCAGTACTTC. The chain joins TRBV5-4 to TRBJ2-5; tentative D call: TRBD2 (6 bases). The closer fit of TRBJ2-7 to the DNA end suggests the J call may be wrong. This CDR3 spans 17 amino acids. The germline V gene encodes CDR1 SGHNT and CDR2 YYREEE (reference sequence).

The genes are TRBV7-9 and TRBJ2-7; TRBD1 might be the D (5 bases). This CDR3 contains 14 residues. Germline CDR1 is SEHNR and CDR2 is FQNEAQ (reference sequence). V lost 5 bases, J lost 1 base, and 12 bases lay in between. CDR3 nucleotides: TGTGCCAGCAGCCCAAACCCAGGGTCCTACGAGCAGTACTTC. Its protein product is CASSPNPGSYEQYF.

The chain recombines TRBV19 with TRBJ2-7; D may be TRBD1 (6 bases). V gave up 7 bases and J gave up 3 bases, with 16 bases separating them. The germline CDR1 and CDR2 sequences are LNHDA and SQIVND (reference sequence). CDR3 length: 14 residues. CDR3 nucleotides: TGTGCCAGTAAGGGCAGAGCAGGGGACTACGAGCAGTACTTC. Amino acid sequence: CASKGRAGDYEQYF.

The chain couples TRBV2 to TRBJ1-1; D is undetermined. V was clipped by 5 bases and J by 1 base, with 8 bases between them. CDR1 is SNHLY, CDR2 FYNNEI, per germline. CDR3 length: 13 residues. CDR3 nucleotide sequence: TGTGCCAGCAGTTTCAACAAGAACACTGAAGCTTTCTTT. Encoded protein: CASSFNKNTEAFF.

The chain combines TRBV7-6 with TRBJ1-1; TRBD1 matches at 7 bases. The CDR3 contains 17 residues. Unmatched junction bases numbered 14, after V lost 5 bases and J lost 2 bases. The V gene's germline CDR1 is SGHVS and CDR2 FNYEAQ. CDR3 loop: CASSTGQQDSINTEAFF. The CDR3 DNA reads TGTGCCAGCAGCACGGGACAGCAAGACAGTATTAACACTGAAGCTTTCTTT. The full variable domain, with the rest looked up from reference TRBV7-6 and TRBJ1-1, is GAGVSQSPRYKVTKRGQDVALRCDPISGHVSLYWYRQALGQGPEFLTYFNYEAQQDKSGLPNDRFSAERPEGSISTLTIQRTEQRDSAMYRCASSTGQQDSINTEAFFGQGTRLTVV.

The V call is TRBV19, the J call TRBJ1-1, with TRBD1 identical over 8 bases. V lost 2 bases and J lost 3; bases outside the gene matches: 11. Germline V gives CDR1 LNHDA, CDR2 SQIVND (reference sequence). The CDR3 has 17 residues. The CDR3 coding sequence is TGTGCCAGTAGTATAACCCCGGACAGGGACGGTCACACTGAAGCTTTCTTT. It yields the protein CASSITPDRDGHTEAFF.

The gene calls are TRBV18 and TRBJ2-3; tentatively, D is TRBD1 (6 bases). The CDR3 loop spans 17 amino acids. CDR1 and CDR2 from the germline V gene are KGHSH and LQKENI. V lost 0 bases to trimming and J lost 2 bases, with 15 bases between them. CDR3 coding DNA: TGTGCCAGCTCACCACCGTCGGGGTGGGGGCACACAGATACGCAGTATTTT. Protein: CASSPPSGWGHTDTQYF.

The CDR3 sequence is CASSLLAGAGVYEQYF. The CDR3, as DNA: TGTGCCAGCAGTCTCTTAGCGGGGGCGGGAGTCTACGAGCAGTACTTC. The chain uses TRBV27 and TRBJ2-7; TRBD2 agrees at 9 bases. Germline V gene data show CDR1 as MNHEY and CDR2 as SMNVEV (reference sequence). There are 16 residues in the CDR3. V was pared by 5 bases and J by 3 bases, with 11 bases of the junction left unmatched.

CDR3 sequence reads: CASSPEILTYEQYF. The CDR3 DNA reads as TGTGCCAGCAGCCCCGAGATCCTGACCTACGAGCAGTACTTC. V gene TRBV7-2 combines with J gene TRBJ2-7; D unclear. V lost 5 bases, J lost 2 bases, and 13 bases lay in between. The CDR3 length is 14 residues. In germline, CDR1 is SGHTA, CDR2 FQGNSA.

In its sample, this clone was seen once. The V call is TRBV14, the J call TRBJ2-3, with 9 bases fitting TRBD2. The CDR3 contains 15 residues. Germline CDR1 and CDR2: SGHDN and FVKESK. V trimming: 3 bases; J trimming: 2 bases; junction bases outside the gene matches: 3. The CDR3 DNA is TGTGCCAGCAGCCAGTCTAGCGGGGTCACAGATACGCAGTATTTT. It translates to CASSQSSGVTDTQYF. Drawing the rest from reference TRBV14 and TRBJ2-3, the complete variable domain is EAGVTQFPSHSVIEKGQTVTLRCDPISGHDNLYWYRRVMGKEIKFLLHFVKESKQDESGMPNNRFLAERTGGTYSTLKVQPAELEDSGVYFCASSQSSGVTDTQYFGPGTRLTVL.

The chain carries TRBV6-5 and TRBJ1-1, with 9 bases identical to TRBD1. This CDR3 spans 14 amino acids. V was clipped by 7 bases and J by 3 bases; unmatched bases: 6. Germline V gene sequence: CDR1 MNHEY, CDR2 SVGAGI. The CDR3 spells CASTRQGGYTEAFF. The CDR3 bases are TGTGCCAGCACTCGACAGGGGGGCTACACTGAAGCTTTCTTT.

In its sample, this clone was seen once. This sequence joins TRBV13 and TRBJ1-4, with a tentative D call TRBD1 (5 bases). In germline, CDR1 is PRHDT, CDR2 FYEKMQ (reference sequence). The CDR3 covers 14 residues. Trimming pared 2 bases from V and 4 bases from J, leaving 8 bases between. The CDR3 coding sequence is TGTGCCAGCAGCTTAAGAGACAGTAATGAAAAACTGTTTTTT. It encodes CASSLRDSNEKLFF.

This chain uses TRBV6-5 with TRBJ2-7; possibly TRBD1 for D (6 bases). The CDR3 runs 15 residues. Germline V gene lookup returns CDR1 MNHEY and CDR2 SVGAGI. Deletions cut 2 bases from V and 1 base from J, with 12 bases between. As DNA, the CDR3 is TGTGCCAGCAGTTACATTGGGACACTTTCCTACGAGCAGTACTTC. Encoded protein: CASSYIGTLSYEQYF.

This clone has a handful of counts. The chain recombines TRBV9 with TRBJ1-2, with a weak D call TRBD1 (5 bases). Trimming left V 0 bases short and J 6 bases short, with 15 bases between. CDR3 length equals 15 residues. Germline CDR1 reads SGDLS; CDR2 reads YYNGEE. CDR3 nucleotide sequence: TGTGCCAGCAGCGTAGTAAAAGGGGCCGGTGATGGCTACACCTTC. This sequence encodes CASSVVKGAGDGYTF.

The rearrangement joins TRBV5-4 to TRBJ2-5, with 8 bases matching TRBD2. The ends lost 2 bases at V and 2 bases at J; junction bases unmatched: 8. CDR3 length equals 16 residues. Looked up from germline, CDR1 is SGHNT and CDR2 is YYREEE (reference sequence). CDR3 in DNA: TGTGCCAGCAGCTTCAGGTCCGGGGGGGCTCAAGAGACCCAGTACTTC. It is translated as CASSFRSGGAQETQYF.

The chain recombines TRBV30 with TRBJ2-7; 14 bases are shared with TRBD2. CDR1 and CDR2 (germline): GTSNPN, SVGIG (reference sequence). The CDR3 contains 16 residues. V dropped 4 bases and J dropped 4; count of bases not matched to a gene: 9. The CDR3 loop is CAWTLGTSGGSYEQYF. The CDR3 DNA is TGTGCCTGGACCCTCGGGACTAGCGGGGGTTCTTACGAGCAGTACTTC. Using reference TRBV30 and TRBJ2-7 for the parts outside the CDR3, the full variable domain is SQTIHQWPATLVQPVGSPLSLECTVEGTSNPNLYWYRQAAGRGLQLLFYSVGIGQISSEVPQNLSASRPQDRQFILSSKKLLLSDSGFYLCAWTLGTSGGSYEQYFGPGTRLTVT.

V and J are TRBV5-6 and TRBJ1-2; D gene ambiguous. Germline V lookup: CDR1 SGHDT, CDR2 YYEEEE. The CDR3 loop spans 13 amino acids. V lost 1 base and J lost 6, with 10 bases in between. The CDR3 loop is CASSLQSTHGYTF. The DNA for the CDR3 is TGTGCCAGCAGCTTGCAATCAACTCATGGCTACACCTTC.

The J gene is TRBJ2-1, the V gene TRBV5-1, with D maybe TRBD2 (7 bases). Germline CDR1 and CDR2: SGHRS and YFSETQ. The CDR3 consists of 16 residues. V was trimmed by 5 bases and J by 0 bases, leaving 15 bases between them. CDR3 loop: CASSLGGASSYNEQFF. In nucleotides, the CDR3 is TGCGCCAGCAGTCTTGGGGGGGCCAGCTCCTACAATGAGCAGTTCTTC.

As to this clone: Sequence at one end of the junction differs from germline and may be a read error. This chain connects TRBV7-9 to TRBJ1-4; 11 nucleotides agree with TRBD1. Germline CDR1 is SEHNR and CDR2 is FQNEAQ (reference sequence). This CDR3 region has 15 residues. The CDR3 DNA is TGTGCCAGCAACTTAGTGGGACAGGGGGATGAAAAACTGTTTTTT. It encodes CASNLVGQGDEKLFF.

The chain couples TRBV11-2 to TRBJ2-7, with 7 bases aligning to TRBD1. The germline CDR1 and CDR2 sequences are SGHAT and FQNNGV. With V trimmed by 5 bases and J by 3 bases, 10 bases remained unmatched. CDR3 length: 15 amino acids. In nucleotides, the CDR3 is TGTGCCAGCAGCCCAGCCCCGACAGGGTTCTACGAGCAGTACTTC. Translation gives CASSPAPTGFYEQYF.

The V and J genes are TRBV19 and TRBJ2-3, with D perhaps matching TRBD2 (5 bases). CDR1 and CDR2 (germline): LNHDA, SQIVND (reference sequence). There are 12 residues in the CDR3. Trimming took 4 bases from V and 9 from J, leaving 11 bases between them. CDR3 nucleotide sequence: TGTGCCAGTAGTACGGAGGAGATGACGCAGTATTTT. It yields the protein CASSTEEMTQYF.